One and the same sample provided the 27 T cell receptor beta chains below, sequenced in a study of blood T cell repertoires in COVID-19. Using immunoSEQ multiplex PCR, the repertoire was profiled, and TCRdb retains in-frame clones only, with some absent. Of around 230,000 clones in the sample, around 86% were seen once. Sequenced: peripheral blood. The origin of the receptors is a woman in her sixties with active or convalescent COVID-19.

This chain joins TRBV9 and TRBJ1-6, with 8 bases aligning to TRBD1. The CDR3 consists of 13 residues. Germline V gives CDR1 SGDLS, CDR2 YYNGEE. Trimming at V came to 8 bases and at J to 6 bases, leaving 4 bases not matched to a gene. In DNA form, the CDR3 reads TGTGCCAGTACAGGACAGGGTAATTCACCCCTCCACTTT. Translated: CASTGQGNSPLHF.

The V gene is TRBV4-1, the J gene TRBJ2-5; 12 bases match TRBD2. Germline assignment: CDR1 MGHRA and CDR2 YSYEKL. This CDR3 comprises 16 residues. Trimming cost V 1 base and J 3 bases; bases outside gene matches: 3. The CDR3, as DNA: TGCGCCAGCAGCCAAGGACCTAGCGGGGGGGAAGAGACCCAGTACTTC. Residues: CASSQGPSGGEETQYF.

J is TRBJ2-1 and V is TRBV6-2 or TRBV6-3; TRBD2 agrees at 10 bases. The germline CDR1 and CDR2 sequences are MNHEY and SVGEGT. The V gene end was trimmed by 6 bases and the J gene end by 6 bases; junction bases not matched to a gene: 8. The CDR3 consists of 15 residues. The CDR3 here is CASSTSRTSGNEQFF. Here the CDR3 DNA reads TGTGCCAGCAGCACCTCCCGGACTAGCGGCAATGAGCAGTTCTTC.

This chain uses TRBV6-5 with TRBJ1-5, with D hard to call. The CDR3 runs to 14 residues. Trimming removed 7 bases from V and 3 bases from J, with 13 bases in between. Germline V CDR1 and CDR2: MNHEY, SVGAGI. CDR3: CASKVGGTNQPQHF. DNA for the CDR3: TGTGCCAGCAAGGTCGGCGGAACCAATCAGCCCCAGCATTTT.

V is TRBV25-1 and J is TRBJ1-4; 7 bases agree with TRBD1. V lost 4 bases and J lost 6; bases outside the gene matches: 5. Germline-derived CDR1 and CDR2 are MGHDK and SYGVNS. This CDR3 spans 14 amino acids. Here the CDR3 reads CASSGGQIDEKLFF. The CDR3 DNA sequence: TGTGCCAGCAGTGGGGGACAGATTGATGAAAAACTGTTTTTT.

The chain combines TRBV12-5 with TRBJ1-5; D gene uncertain. The CDR3 loop spans 14 amino acids. The germline V gene encodes CDR1 LGHNT and CDR2 FRNRAP. Between the trimmed V and J ends, which lost 2 bases and 3 bases, there was a span of 8 bases. CDR3 bases: TGTGCTAGTGGTTTGTGGCCCTCCAATCAGCCCCAGCATTTT. The encoded protein is CASGLWPSNQPQHF.

In this sample, this clone turned up a few times. The rearrangement links TRBV20-1 to TRBJ1-1; the D is unclear. Per the germline V gene, CDR1 is DFQATT and CDR2 is SNEGSKA (reference sequence). The V gene lost 3 bases and the J gene lost 1 base, with 12 bases spanning the gap. The CDR3 covers 14 residues. CDR3 protein: CSASSGSANTEAFF. The CDR3 DNA reads TGCAGTGCTAGTTCGGGGTCCGCGAACACTGAAGCTTTCTTT.

This clone was seen a handful of times. This rearrangement joins TRBV4-2 to TRBJ1-2; D is possibly TRBD1 (5 bases). The V end was cut by 2 bases, the J end by 6 bases, with 13 bases between. Looked up from germline, CDR1 is LGHNA and CDR2 is YNFKEQ. CDR3 size: 14 residues. The CDR3 nucleotides are TGTGCCAGCAGCCAACAACAGGCTCCCCATGGCTACACCTTC. It translates to CASSQQQAPHGYTF.

The gene calls are TRBV2 and TRBJ2-3, with TRBD2 matching 11 bases. J lost 2 bases, V lost 5 bases, and 6 bases had no gene match. The CDR3 has 16 amino acids. CDR1 SNHLY and CDR2 FYNNEI come from the germline V gene. CDR3 DNA: TGTGCCAGCAGTAAAATTAGCGGGGGGGACACAGATACGCAGTATTTT. Protein product: CASSKISGGDTDTQYF.

V gene TRBV4-3 combines with J gene TRBJ1-3; the D is unclear. With 0 bases removed from V and 8 bases from J, the gap between germline ends came to 17 bases. This CDR3 is built from 16 residues. The germline V gene has CDR1 LGHNA and CDR2 YSLEER. The CDR3 DNA is TGCGCCAGCAGCCAAGATCGGTGGAGCCTCGGGGACACCATATATTTT. Translated, it gives CASSQDRWSLGDTIYF.

In nucleotides, the CDR3 is TGTGCCAGCACCGACGGGGGTGGCTACACCTTC. Protein sequence: CASTDGGGYTF. This chain joins TRBV6-5 and TRBJ1-2; D is perhaps TRBD1 (5 bases). Germline V gene data show CDR1 as MNHEY and CDR2 as SVGAGI. V lost 7 bases, J lost 7 bases, and 10 bases lay in between. There are 11 residues in the CDR3.

The chain employs TRBV7-9 and TRBJ1-6; D perhaps matches TRBD1 (5 bases). The CDR3 length is 19 residues. V dropped 7 bases and J dropped 1 base, with 23 bases sitting between them. In germline, CDR1 is SEHNR, CDR2 FQNEAQ (reference sequence). The chain's CDR3 is CASTGGDQAKTSYNSPLHF. CDR3 nucleotides: TGTGCCAGCACCGGAGGGGATCAGGCGAAGACATCCTATAATTCACCCCTCCACTTT.

J is TRBJ2-1 and V is TRBV7-2, with a tentative D call TRBD2 (7 bases). CDR1 and CDR2 (germline): SGHTA, FQGNSA. The CDR3 consists of 16 residues. The V and J ends lost 4 bases and 2 bases respectively, with 15 bases between them. CDR3 loop: CASSSQGGGPYNEQFF. Written as DNA, the CDR3 is TGTGCCAGCAGCTCCCAAGGGGGGGGGCCCTACAATGAGCAGTTCTTC.

The chain is built from TRBV7-3 and TRBJ2-3; D might be TRBD2 (7 bases). Trimming shortened V by 4 bases and J by 9 bases, and 14 bases separated the two germline ends. Germline CDR1 is SGHTA and CDR2 is FQGTGA. CDR3 length: 13 amino acids. The CDR3 DNA sequence: TGTGCCAGCAGCTGGGCGGGGGCCGAGACGCAGTATTTT. Translating it yields CASSWAGAETQYF.

The rearrangement joins TRBV6-6 to TRBJ1-5, with 9 bases identical to TRBD1. The CDR3 totals 15 residues. Losses at the gene ends were 0 bases for V and 7 bases for J; bases not matched to a gene: 4. Germline V CDR1 and CDR2: MNHNY, SVGAGI (reference sequence). The CDR3 DNA sequence: TGTGCCAGCAGTTACTCCCAGGGACAGGGCCAGCCCCAGCATTTT. Translation gives CASSYSQGQGQPQHF.

The chain is built from TRBV9 and TRBJ1-2; 8 bases fit TRBD1. Germline-derived CDR1 and CDR2 are SGDLS and YYNGEE. CDR3 length equals 16 residues. Unmatched junction bases numbered 12, after V lost 0 bases and J lost 8 bases. CDR3 in amino acids: CASSVATRQGNDGYTF. The CDR3, as DNA: TGTGCCAGCAGCGTAGCTACAAGACAGGGGAACGACGGCTACACCTTC. The whole variable domain, remainder taken from reference TRBV9 and TRBJ1-2, is DSGVTQTPKHLITATGQRVTLRCSPRSGDLSVYWYQQSLDQGLQFLIQYYNGEERAKGNILERFSAQQFPDLHSELNLSSLELGDSALYFCASSVATRQGNDGYTFGSGTRLTVV.

This rearrangement joins TRBV5-5 to TRBJ1-5, with D possibly TRBD1 on 5 matching bases. Germline V lookup: CDR1 SGHKS, CDR2 YYEKEE (reference sequence). The CDR3 extends over 16 amino acids. V was cut by 1 base and J by 2 bases, with 13 bases left in between. CDR3 amino acids: CASSLLSGLGNQPQHF. The CDR3 bases are TGTGCCAGCAGCTTGCTGTCAGGGCTAGGCAATCAGCCCCAGCATTTT.

This clone was seen more than once but under ten times. V is TRBV18 and J is TRBJ2-1, with 8 bases aligning to TRBD1. This CDR3 is built from 15 residues. Trimming at V came to 3 bases and at J to 4 bases, leaving 5 bases not matched to a gene. CDR1 and CDR2 from the germline V gene are KGHSH and LQKENI. In nucleotides, the CDR3 is TGTGCCAGCTCACCCCAGAGGACAGGGTACAATGAGCAGTTCTTC. It encodes CASSPQRTGYNEQFF.

This clone has a single count. The V and J genes are TRBV7-2 and TRBJ1-6, with D perhaps TRBD1 (5 bases). The CDR3 has 16 amino acids. With 1 base removed from V and 6 bases from J, the gap between germline ends came to 13 bases. Germline CDR1 and CDR2: SGHTA and FQGNSA. The CDR3 nucleotides read TGTGCCAGCAGCTTAGTTCCCCCAGGGCTTAATTCACCCCTCCACTTT. Protein: CASSLVPPGLNSPLHF.

The V call is TRBV9, the J call TRBJ1-1; no clear D. CDR1 and CDR2 (germline): SGDLS, YYNGEE. Trimming took off 5 bases at V and 0 bases at J, with 5 bases between the two ends. This CDR3 is 12 amino acids long. The CDR3 here is CASSRVNTEAFF. The CDR3 nucleotides are TGTGCCAGCAGTCGGGTGAACACTGAAGCTTTCTTT.

This clone has just a few counts. J is TRBJ2-1 and V is TRBV5-4; a possible D gene is TRBD1 (5 bases). This CDR3 is built from 12 residues. V gave up 0 bases and J gave up 7 bases, with 5 bases separating them. Germline CDR1 SGHNT, CDR2 YYREEE (reference sequence). The CDR3 DNA is TGTGCCAGCAGCTTGGGACAGAATGAGCAGTTCTTC. Its translation is CASSLGQNEQFF.

This clone occurred once. This CDR3 reads CAWSVMRAGELFF. In nucleotides, the CDR3 is TGTGCCTGGAGTGTAATGAGGGCCGGGGAGCTGTTTTTT. The chain carries TRBV30 and TRBJ2-2, with D possibly TRBD2 on 5 matching bases. Germline CDR1 GTSNPN, CDR2 SVGIG (reference sequence). The V gene lost 0 bases and the J gene lost 6 bases, with 8 bases spanning the gap. The CDR3 extends over 13 amino acids.

This chain joins TRBV11-2 and TRBJ1-1; D ambiguous. The CDR3 runs 12 residues. Germline V gives CDR1 SGHAT, CDR2 FQNNGV. Trimming pared 5 bases from V and 7 bases from J, leaving 11 bases between. CDR3 residues: CASSERGIEAFF. The CDR3 DNA is TGTGCCAGCAGCGAAAGAGGGATTGAAGCTTTCTTT.

J is TRBJ2-5 and V is TRBV5-5, with a tentative D call TRBD1 (6 bases). The germline V and J ends were trimmed by 2 bases and 5 bases, with 16 bases remaining between them. The CDR3 is 15 amino acids. Germline V gene lookup returns CDR1 SGHKS and CDR2 YYEKEE (reference sequence). CDR3 bases: TGTGCCAGCAGCTTTCGGCCAGGGGTCATGGAGACCCAGTACTTC. Translated, it gives CASSFRPGVMETQYF. Using reference TRBV5-5 and TRBJ2-5 for the parts outside the CDR3, the full variable domain is DAGVTQSPTHLIKTRGQQVTLRCSPISGHKSVSWYQQVLGQGPQFIFQYYEKEERGRGNFPDRFSARQFPNYSSELNVNALLLGDSALYLCASSFRPGVMETQYFGPGTRLLVL.

This rearrangement joins TRBV5-5 to TRBJ1-4, with TRBD1 as a possible D gene (6 bases). The CDR3 sequence is 12 residues long. The V gene lost 4 bases and the J gene lost 8 bases, with 9 bases spanning the gap. Germline lookup yields CDR1 SGHKS and CDR2 YYEKEE (reference sequence). The CDR3 loop reads CASSVTGEKLFF. The CDR3 DNA sequence: TGTGCCAGCAGCGTTACAGGGGAAAAACTGTTTTTT.

CDR3 DNA sequence: TGTGCCATCAGTGAGACCCCAAACCTAGCGGGGGGATACAATGAGCAGTTCTTC. Protein: CAISETPNLAGGYNEQFF. This chain joins TRBV10-3 and TRBJ2-1; 11 nucleotides match TRBD2. The CDR3 consists of 18 residues. With V trimmed by 2 bases and J by 4 bases, 10 bases remained unmatched. Germline V gene lookup returns CDR1 ENHRY and CDR2 SYGVKD.

This sequence joins TRBV19 and TRBJ1-1; TRBD1 agrees at 7 bases. Trimming at V came to 10 bases and at J to 3 bases, leaving 14 bases not matched to a gene. Germline V gene sequence: CDR1 LNHDA, CDR2 SQIVND (reference sequence). The CDR3 consists of 15 residues. DNA of the CDR3: TGTGCCACCAGGGGGGTGAGGACGGTGGACACTGAAGCTTTCTTT. Protein product: CATRGVRTVDTEAFF.